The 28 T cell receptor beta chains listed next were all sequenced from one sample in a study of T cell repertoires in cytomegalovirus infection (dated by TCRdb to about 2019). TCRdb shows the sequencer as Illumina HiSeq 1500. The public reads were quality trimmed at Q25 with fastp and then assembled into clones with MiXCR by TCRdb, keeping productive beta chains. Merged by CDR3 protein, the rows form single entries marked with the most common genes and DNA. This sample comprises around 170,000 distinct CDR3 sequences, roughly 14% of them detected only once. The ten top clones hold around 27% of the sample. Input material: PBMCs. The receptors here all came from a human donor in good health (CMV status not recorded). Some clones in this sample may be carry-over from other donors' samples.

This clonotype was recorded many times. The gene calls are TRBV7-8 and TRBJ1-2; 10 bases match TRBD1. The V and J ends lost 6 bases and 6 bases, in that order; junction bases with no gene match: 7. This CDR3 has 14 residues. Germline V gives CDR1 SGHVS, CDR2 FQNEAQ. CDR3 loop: CASRFFGTGDGYTF. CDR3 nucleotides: TGTGCCAGCAGATTCTTCGGGACAGGGGATGGCTACACCTTC.

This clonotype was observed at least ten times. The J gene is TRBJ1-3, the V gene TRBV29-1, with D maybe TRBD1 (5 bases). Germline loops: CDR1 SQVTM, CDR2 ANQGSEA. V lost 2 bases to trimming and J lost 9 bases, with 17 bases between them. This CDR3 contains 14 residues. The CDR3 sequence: CSVELRDSLSTIYF. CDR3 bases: TGCAGCGTTGAACTCCGGGACTCTTTATCCACCATATATTTT.

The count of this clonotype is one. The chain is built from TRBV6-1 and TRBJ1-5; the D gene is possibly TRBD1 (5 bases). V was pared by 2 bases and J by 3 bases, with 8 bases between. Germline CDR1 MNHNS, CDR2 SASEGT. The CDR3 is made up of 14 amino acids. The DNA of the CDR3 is TGTGCCAGCAGTGAATGGGGGACCAATCAGCCCCAGCATTTT. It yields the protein CASSEWGTNQPQHF.

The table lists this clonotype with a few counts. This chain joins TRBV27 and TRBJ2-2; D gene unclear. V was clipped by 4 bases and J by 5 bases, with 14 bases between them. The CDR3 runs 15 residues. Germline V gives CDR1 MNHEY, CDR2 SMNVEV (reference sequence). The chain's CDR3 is CASSSDGRGTGELFF. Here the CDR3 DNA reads TGTGCCAGCAGTTCGGACGGACGAGGAACCGGGGAGCTGTTTTTT.

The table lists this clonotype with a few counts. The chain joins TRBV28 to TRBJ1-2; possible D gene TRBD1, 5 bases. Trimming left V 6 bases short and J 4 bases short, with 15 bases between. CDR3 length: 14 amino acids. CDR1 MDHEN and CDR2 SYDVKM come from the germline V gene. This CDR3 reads CASSSLLGLYGYTF. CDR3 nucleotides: TGTGCCAGCAGCTCGTTGTTGGGGCTCTATGGCTACACCTTC.

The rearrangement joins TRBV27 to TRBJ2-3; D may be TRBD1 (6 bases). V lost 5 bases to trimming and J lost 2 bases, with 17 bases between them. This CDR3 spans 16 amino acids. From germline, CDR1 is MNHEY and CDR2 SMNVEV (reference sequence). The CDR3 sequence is CASSPPQGRFTDTQYF. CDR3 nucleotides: TGTGCCAGCAGTCCCCCCCAGGGGCGATTCACAGATACGCAGTATTTT.

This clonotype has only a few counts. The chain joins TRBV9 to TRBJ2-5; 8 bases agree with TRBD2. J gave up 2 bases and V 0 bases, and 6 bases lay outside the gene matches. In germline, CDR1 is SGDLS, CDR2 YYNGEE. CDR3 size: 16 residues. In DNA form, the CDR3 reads TGTGCCAGCAGCGTAGCTACGGTAGCGGGACAAGAGACCCAGTACTTC. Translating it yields CASSVATVAGQETQYF.

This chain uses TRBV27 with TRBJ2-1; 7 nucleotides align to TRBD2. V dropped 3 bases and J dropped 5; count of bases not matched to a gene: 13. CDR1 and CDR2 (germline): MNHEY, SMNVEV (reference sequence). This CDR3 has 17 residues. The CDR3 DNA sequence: TGTGCCAGCAGTTTCCGCTGGGAACTAGCGCTAGACAATGAGCAGTTCTTC. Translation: CASSFRWELALDNEQFF.

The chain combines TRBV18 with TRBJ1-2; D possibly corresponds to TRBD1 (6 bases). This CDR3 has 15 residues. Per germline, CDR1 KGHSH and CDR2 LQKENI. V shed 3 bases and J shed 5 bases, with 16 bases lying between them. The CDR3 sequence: CASSPRGRRVYGYTF. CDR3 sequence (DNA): TGTGCCAGCTCACCGAGGGGGAGGCGAGTTTATGGCTACACCTTC. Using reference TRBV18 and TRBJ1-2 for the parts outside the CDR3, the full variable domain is NAGVMQNPRHLVRRRGQEARLRCSPMKGHSHVYWYRQLPEEGLKFMVYLQKENIIDESGMPKERFSAEFPKEGPSILRIQQVVRGDSAAYFCASSPRGRRVYGYTFGSGTRLTVV.

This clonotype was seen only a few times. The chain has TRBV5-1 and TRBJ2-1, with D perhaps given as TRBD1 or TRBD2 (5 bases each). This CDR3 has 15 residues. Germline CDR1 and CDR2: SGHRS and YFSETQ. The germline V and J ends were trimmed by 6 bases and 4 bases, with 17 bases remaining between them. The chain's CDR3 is CASTSGTQTYNEQFF. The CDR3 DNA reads TGCGCCAGCACTTCCGGGACCCAGACGTACAATGAGCAGTTCTTC.

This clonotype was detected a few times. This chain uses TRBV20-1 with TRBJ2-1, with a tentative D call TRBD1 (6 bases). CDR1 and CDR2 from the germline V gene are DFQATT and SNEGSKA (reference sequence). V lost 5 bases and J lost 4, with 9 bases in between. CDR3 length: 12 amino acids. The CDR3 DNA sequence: TGCAGTGCTGGGGACATTTACAATGAGCAGTTCTTC. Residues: CSAGDIYNEQFF.

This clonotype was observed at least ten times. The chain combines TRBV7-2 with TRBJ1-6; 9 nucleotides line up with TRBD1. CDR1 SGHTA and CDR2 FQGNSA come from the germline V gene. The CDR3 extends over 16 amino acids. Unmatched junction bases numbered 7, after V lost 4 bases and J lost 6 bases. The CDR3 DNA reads TGTGCCAGCAGCTCACAACAGGGGGCGGGTAATTCACCCCTCCACTTT. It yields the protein CASSSQQGAGNSPLHF. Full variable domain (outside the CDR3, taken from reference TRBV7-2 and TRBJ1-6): GAGVSQSPSNKVTEKGKDVELRCDPISGHTALYWYRQSLGQGLEFLIYFQGNSAPDKSGLPSDRFSAERTGGSVSTLTIQRTQQEDSAVYLCASSSQQGAGNSPLHFGNGTRLTVT.

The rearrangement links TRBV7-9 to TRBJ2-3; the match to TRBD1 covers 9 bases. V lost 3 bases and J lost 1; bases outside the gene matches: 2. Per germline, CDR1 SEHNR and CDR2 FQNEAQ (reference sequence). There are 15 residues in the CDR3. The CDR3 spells CASSFGDRGTDTQYF. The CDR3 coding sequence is TGTGCCAGCAGCTTCGGGGACAGGGGCACAGATACGCAGTATTTT.

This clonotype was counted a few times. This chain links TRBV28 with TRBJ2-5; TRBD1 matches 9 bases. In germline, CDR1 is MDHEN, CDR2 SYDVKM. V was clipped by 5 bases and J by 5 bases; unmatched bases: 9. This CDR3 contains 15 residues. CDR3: CASSRPGTGKETQYF. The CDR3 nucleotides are TGTGCCAGCAGTCGTCCGGGGACAGGGAAGGAGACCCAGTACTTC.

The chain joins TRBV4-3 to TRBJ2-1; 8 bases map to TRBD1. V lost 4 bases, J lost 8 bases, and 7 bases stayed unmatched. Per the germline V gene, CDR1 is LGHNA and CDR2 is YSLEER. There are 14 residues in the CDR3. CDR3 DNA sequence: TGCGCCAGCAGCCGCACAGGGGGAGGCGATGAGCAGTTCTTC. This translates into CASSRTGGGDEQFF.

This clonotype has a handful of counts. CDR3 protein: CALAAGFSGNTIYF. The CDR3 nucleotides are TGTGCCCTAGCGGCGGGATTCTCTGGAAACACCATATATTTT. The chain is built from TRBV7-9 and TRBJ1-3, with D unresolved. The CDR3 has 14 amino acids. The germline V gene has CDR1 SEHNR and CDR2 FQNEAQ (reference sequence). Trimming removed 11 bases at V and 0 bases at J, with 14 bases between.

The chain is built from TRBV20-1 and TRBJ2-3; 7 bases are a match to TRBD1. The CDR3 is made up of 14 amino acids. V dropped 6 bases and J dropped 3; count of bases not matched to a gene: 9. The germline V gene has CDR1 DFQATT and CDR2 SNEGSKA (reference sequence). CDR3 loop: CSAAPGGNTDTQYF. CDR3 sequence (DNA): TGCAGTGCCGCTCCAGGGGGAAATACAGATACGCAGTATTTT.

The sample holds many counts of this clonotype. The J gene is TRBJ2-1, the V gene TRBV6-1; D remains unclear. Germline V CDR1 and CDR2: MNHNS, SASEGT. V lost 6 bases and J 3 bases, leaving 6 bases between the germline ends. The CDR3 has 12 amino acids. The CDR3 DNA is TGTGCCAGCAGCTTCGTCTACAATGAGCAGTTCTTC. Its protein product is CASSFVYNEQFF.

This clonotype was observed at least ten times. The CDR3 reads CASSLPGQGREQFF. The CDR3 coding sequence is TGTGCCAGCAGCTTACCGGGACAGGGGAGGGAGCAGTTCTTC. This chain connects TRBV7-2 to TRBJ2-1, with 10 bases fitting TRBD1. The CDR3 is 14 residues long. V shed 2 bases, J shed 10 bases, and the junction held 5 bases outside the gene matches. Germline V CDR1 and CDR2: SGHTA, FQGNSA. Based on the CDR3 plus reference TRBV7-2 and TRBJ2-1, the full variable domain is GAGVSQSPSNKVTEKGKDVELRCDPISGHTALYWYRQSLGQGLEFLIYFQGNSAPDKSGLPSDRFSAERTGGSVSTLTIQRTQQEDSAVYLCASSLPGQGREQFFGPGTRLTVL.

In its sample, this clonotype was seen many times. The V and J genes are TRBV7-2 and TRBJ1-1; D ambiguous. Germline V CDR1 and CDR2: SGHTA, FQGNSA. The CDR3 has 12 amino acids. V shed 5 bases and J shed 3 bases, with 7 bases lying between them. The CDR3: CASSTTYTEAFF. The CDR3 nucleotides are TGTGCCAGCAGCACCACCTACACTGAAGCTTTCTTT.

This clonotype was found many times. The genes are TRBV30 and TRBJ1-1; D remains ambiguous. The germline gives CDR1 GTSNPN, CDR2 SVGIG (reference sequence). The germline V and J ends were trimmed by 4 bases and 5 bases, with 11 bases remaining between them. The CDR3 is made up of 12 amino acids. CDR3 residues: CAWTWAGTEAFF. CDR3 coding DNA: TGTGCCTGGACCTGGGCTGGAACTGAAGCTTTCTTT.

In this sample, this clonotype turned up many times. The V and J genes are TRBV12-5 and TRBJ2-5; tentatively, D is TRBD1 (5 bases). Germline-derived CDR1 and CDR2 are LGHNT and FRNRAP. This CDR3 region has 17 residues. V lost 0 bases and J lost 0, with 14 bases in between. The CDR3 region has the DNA TGTGCTAGTGGTTTGGTACTGGACACCTATTACCAAGAGACCCAGTACTTC. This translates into CASGLVLDTYYQETQYF.

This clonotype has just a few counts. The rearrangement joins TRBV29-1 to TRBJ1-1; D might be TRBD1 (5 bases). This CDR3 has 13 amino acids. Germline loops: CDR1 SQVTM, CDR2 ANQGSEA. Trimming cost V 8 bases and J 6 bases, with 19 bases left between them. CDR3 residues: CSFLGRMGAEAFF. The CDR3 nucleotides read TGCAGCTTTTTGGGACGGATGGGCGCTGAAGCTTTCTTT.

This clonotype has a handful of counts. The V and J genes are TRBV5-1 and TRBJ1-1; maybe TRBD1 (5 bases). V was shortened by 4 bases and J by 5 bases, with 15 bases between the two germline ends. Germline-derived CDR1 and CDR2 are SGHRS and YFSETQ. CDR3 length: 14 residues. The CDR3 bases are TGCGCCAGCAGCCTGGAGAGTGGGACGACTGAAGCTTTCTTT. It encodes CASSLESGTTEAFF.

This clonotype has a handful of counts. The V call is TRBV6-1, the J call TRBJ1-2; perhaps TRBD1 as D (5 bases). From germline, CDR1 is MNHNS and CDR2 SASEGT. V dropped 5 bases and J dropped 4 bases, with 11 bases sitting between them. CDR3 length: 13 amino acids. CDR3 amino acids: CASSSLQGYGYTF. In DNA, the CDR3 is TGTGCCAGCAGTTCACTTCAGGGCTATGGCTACACCTTC.

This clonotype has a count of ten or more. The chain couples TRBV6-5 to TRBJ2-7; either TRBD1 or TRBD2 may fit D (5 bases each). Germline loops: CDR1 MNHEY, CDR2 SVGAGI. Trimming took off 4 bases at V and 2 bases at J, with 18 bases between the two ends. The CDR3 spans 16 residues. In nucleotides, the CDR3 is TGTGCCAGCAGTTCACGGTCCCGGGACGGGACCTACGAGCAGTACTTC. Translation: CASSSRSRDGTYEQYF.

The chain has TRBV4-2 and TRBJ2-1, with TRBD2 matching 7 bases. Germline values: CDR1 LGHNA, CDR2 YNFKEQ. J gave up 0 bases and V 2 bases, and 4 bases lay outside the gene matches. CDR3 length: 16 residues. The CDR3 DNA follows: TGTGCCAGCAGCCAACTCGGGAGGAACTCCTACAATGAGCAGTTCTTC. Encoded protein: CASSQLGRNSYNEQFF.

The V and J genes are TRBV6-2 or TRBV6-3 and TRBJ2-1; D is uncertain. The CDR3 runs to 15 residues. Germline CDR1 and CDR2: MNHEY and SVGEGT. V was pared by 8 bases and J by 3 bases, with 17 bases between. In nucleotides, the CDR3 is TGTGCCAGCGGTGGTTCGGTCCCTTTCTACAATGAGCAGTTCTTC. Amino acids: CASGGSVPFYNEQFF.